This T cell receptor (beta chain) was retrieved from a study of post-analysis software for immune sequencing data. Study-wide points: Strong co-clustering by F measure was evident for samples that had been prepared in the same batch. TRBV segments more frequent in patients than in controls numbered five and included TRBV5-6, TRBV5-1 and TRBV20-1. Significantly lower normalized Chao1 diversity was seen in multiple sclerosis patients than in controls.

The CDR3 has 15 residues. The V gene lost 5 bases and the J gene lost 1 base, with 14 bases spanning the gap. The V gene's germline CDR1 is LGHNT and CDR2 FRNRAP. Prepared libraries of TCR beta cDNA carried unique molecular identifiers. The yield from roughly 1 to 10 million T cells was 500,000 or so cDNA molecules in total. TCRdb re-analysed the PCR reads in MiXCR, keeping a single row per CDR3 protein. The sample carries 650,000 to 850,000 distinct CDR3 sequences, 53% recorded once. Regarding this clonotype: As yet, its antigen is unknown.

The origin of this receptor is a girl aged 5-17 years with multiple sclerosis. The gene calls are TRBV12-5 and TRBJ2-5, with a weak D call TRBD1 (5 bases). The specimen sequenced was blood. CDR3 nucleotide sequence: TGTGCTAGTGGTCCGTCAGGGCACTCCCAAGAGACCCAGTACTTC. Translation gives CASGPSGHSQETQYF.